The 32 T cell receptor beta chains below were found in one sample sequenced in a study of radiotherapy plus CTLA-4 blockade in lung cancer. The method was immunoSEQ multiplex PCR; TCRdb's version includes in-frame clones alone and lacks a portion of them. The sample gives 53,000 or so clones, roughly 90% of which show up once; about 17% is in the top ten. This material consisted of peripheral blood, taken from a patient treated with radiotherapy plus ipilimumab. The source is a human donor with non-small cell lung cancer that progressed on radiotherapy plus ipilimumab. Some clones in this sample may be carry-over from other donors' samples.

The CDR3 DNA is TGTGCCAGCAGTCGTATGGTGGGCATCGCCGGTGAAAAACTGTTTTTT. This encodes CASSRMVGIAGEKLFF. The V and J genes are TRBV27 and TRBJ1-4; no definite D call. CDR1 MNHEY and CDR2 SMNVEV come from the germline V gene (reference sequence). The CDR3 runs 16 residues. Trimming left V 5 bases short and J 7 bases short, with 20 bases between.

This clone appeared once. The chain has TRBV5-1 and TRBJ1-5; D remains unclear. V was cut by 0 bases and J by 5 bases, with 9 bases left in between. The CDR3 totals 14 residues. Germline V gene sequence: CDR1 SGHRS, CDR2 YFSETQ. CDR3 sequence: CASSLGAADQPQHF. CDR3 bases: TGCGCCAGCAGCTTGGGGGCTGCCGATCAGCCCCAGCATTTT.

The chain couples TRBV7-2 to TRBJ2-3; D perhaps matches TRBD2 (5 bases). The CDR3 spans 13 residues. The germline V gene has CDR1 SGHTA and CDR2 FQGNSA. V lost 3 bases and J lost 3, with 7 bases in between. The DNA of the CDR3 is TGTGCCAGCAGCTTCCGCGGGACAGATACGCAGTATTTT. Translating gives CASSFRGTDTQYF.

The gene calls are TRBV18 and TRBJ2-7; D remains unclear. Germline V lookup: CDR1 KGHSH, CDR2 LQKENI. V lost 6 bases and J 0 bases, leaving 6 bases between the germline ends. The CDR3 consists of 12 residues. CDR3 in DNA: TGTGCCAGCTCTCTTAGCTCCTACGAGCAGTACTTC. Translated, it gives CASSLSSYEQYF.

This chain connects TRBV7-2 to TRBJ1-1; D gene unclear. Trimming stripped 4 bases from V and 0 bases from J, with 15 bases between. CDR1 SGHTA and CDR2 FQGNSA come from the germline V gene. CDR3 size: 16 residues. The CDR3 sequence: CASSYDSTAMNTEAFF. The CDR3 DNA reads as TGTGCCAGCAGCTATGACTCAACCGCCATGAACACTGAAGCTTTCTTT.

The chain has TRBV4-3 and TRBJ1-1; D gene unclear. Germline lookup yields CDR1 LGHNA and CDR2 YSLEER. The CDR3 covers 12 residues. The V and J ends lost 0 bases and 13 bases respectively, with 12 bases between them. Written as DNA, the CDR3 is TGCGCCAGCAGCCAAGATGGAACAGCTCTTTTCTTT. Its protein is CASSQDGTALFF.

CDR3 in DNA: TGTGCCAGCAGCTTAGCGGGACAGGGGGCGAGATTTAACACCATATATTTT. Translating it yields CASSLAGQGARFNTIYF. This sequence joins TRBV7-9 and TRBJ1-3; the match to TRBD1 covers 12 bases. The CDR3 totals 17 residues. Germline V CDR1 and CDR2: SEHNR, FQNEAQ (reference sequence). After removal of 0 bases from V and 7 bases from J, the junction contained 7 bases not matched to a gene.

The genes are TRBV19 and TRBJ2-3; no definite D call. Germline CDR1 and CDR2: LNHDA and SQIVND (reference sequence). CDR3 length: 14 residues. Deletions cut 4 bases from V and 2 bases from J, with 10 bases between. CDR3 nucleotides: TGTGCCAGTAGTAGCAGGATTTACACAGATACGCAGTATTTT. Translation: CASSSRIYTDTQYF.

This rearrangement joins TRBV19 to TRBJ1-1; D unclear. This CDR3 has 14 amino acids. V was trimmed by 8 bases and J by 4 bases, leaving 17 bases between them. The germline CDR1 and CDR2 sequences are LNHDA and SQIVND (reference sequence). This chain's CDR3 is CASSSKGGGTEAFF. The CDR3 coding sequence is TGTGCCAGTTCTAGCAAGGGCGGAGGCACTGAAGCTTTCTTT.

This clone has only a few counts. CDR3 amino acids: CATSQAAREKLFF. For the CDR3, the DNA is TGTGCCACCAGCCAGGCCGCACGGGAAAAACTGTTTTTT. This chain connects TRBV15 to TRBJ1-4; D gene unclear. Germline CDR1 LNHNV, CDR2 YYDKDF (reference sequence). The CDR3 is made up of 13 amino acids. V was cut by 5 bases and J by 8 bases, with 12 bases left in between. Full variable domain (remainder filled in from reference TRBV15 and TRBJ1-4): DAMVIQNPRYQVTQFGKPVTLSCSQTLNHNVMYWYQQKSSQAPKLLFHYYDKDFNNEADTPDNFQSRRPNTSFCFLDIRSPGLGDTAMYLCATSQAAREKLFFGSGTQLSVL.

V gene TRBV5-1 combines with J gene TRBJ1-4; 9 positions match TRBD1. There are 15 residues in the CDR3. CDR1 and CDR2 from the germline V gene are SGHRS and YFSETQ. Unmatched junction bases numbered 12, after V lost 7 bases and J lost 8 bases. CDR3 DNA sequence: TGCGCCAGCGAGGGACAGGGCCCGGGGGGCGAAAAACTGTTTTTT. The encoded protein is CASEGQGPGGEKLFF.

The V and J genes are TRBV4-3 and TRBJ2-5; 8 bases are a match to TRBD2. Germline-derived CDR1 and CDR2 are LGHNA and YSLEER. The CDR3 consists of 16 residues. Trimming cost V 1 base and J 7 bases; bases outside gene matches: 11. CDR3 region: CASSQGTSLTLATQYF. CDR3 coding DNA: TGCGCCAGCAGCCAAGGGACTAGCCTCACGCTCGCGACCCAGTACTTC.

Note on this clone: Other nucleotide sequences from this sample produce the same CDR3. The rearrangement uses TRBV19 and TRBJ1-1, with a tentative D call TRBD1 (5 bases). This CDR3 region has 13 residues. CDR1 is LNHDA, CDR2 SQIVND, per germline (reference sequence). Trimming removed 3 bases from V and 3 bases from J, with 8 bases in between. The CDR3 sequence: CASSIGRDTEAFF. In DNA, the CDR3 is TGTGCCAGTAGTATCGGCAGGGACACTGAAGCTTTCTTT.

The chain joins TRBV9 to TRBJ2-1, with 8 bases matching TRBD2. Trimming took 3 bases from V and 7 from J; bases not matched to a gene: 6. This CDR3 spans 14 amino acids. CDR1 SGDLS and CDR2 YYNGEE come from the germline V gene. The CDR3: CASSGSGGPNEQFF. As DNA, the CDR3 is TGTGCCAGCAGCGGGTCGGGAGGGCCTAATGAGCAGTTCTTC. Looking up the rest from reference TRBV9 and TRBJ2-1 gives the full variable domain: DSGVTQTPKHLITATGQRVTLRCSPRSGDLSVYWYQQSLDQGLQFLIQYYNGEERAKGNILERFSAQQFPDLHSELNLSSLELGDSALYFCASSGSGGPNEQFFGPGTRLTVL.

The gene calls are TRBV11-2 and TRBJ1-1; D remains ambiguous. Between the trimmed V and J ends, which lost 5 bases and 0 bases, there was a span of 7 bases. CDR1 and CDR2 (germline): SGHAT, FQNNGV. The CDR3 consists of 13 residues. This CDR3 is CASSRVVNTEAFF. DNA of the CDR3: TGTGCCAGCAGCCGAGTAGTGAACACTGAAGCTTTCTTT.

V gene TRBV5-1 combines with J gene TRBJ2-1; 8 bases fit TRBD2. Trimming at V came to 4 bases and at J to 5 bases, leaving 14 bases not matched to a gene. The CDR3 is 17 residues long. Germline lookup yields CDR1 SGHRS and CDR2 YFSETQ. Here the CDR3 DNA reads TGCGCCAGCAGCCTAGGACTAGCTCAGACCCTTAACAATGAGCAGTTCTTC. It yields the protein CASSLGLAQTLNNEQFF.

This clone was detected once. The gene calls are TRBV28 and TRBJ2-2, with TRBD2 identical over 7 bases. With 5 bases clipped from V and 3 bases from J, the junction kept 6 bases outside the gene matches. The CDR3 loop spans 15 amino acids. Germline loops: CDR1 MDHEN, CDR2 SYDVKM. In DNA, the CDR3 is TGTGCCAGCAGTGCGGCAGGGAGGGACACCGGGGAGCTGTTTTTT. Its translation: CASSAAGRDTGELFF.

This clone was seen a few times. The rearrangement links TRBV19 to TRBJ1-5; D is ambiguous. The germline V gene encodes CDR1 LNHDA and CDR2 SQIVND (reference sequence). This CDR3 spans 17 amino acids. The V gene lost 4 bases and the J gene lost 2 bases, with 18 bases spanning the gap. CDR3 sequence reads: CASSSRVGGGGNQPQHF. The CDR3 nucleotides read TGTGCCAGTAGTAGTCGGGTCGGAGGAGGTGGCAATCAGCCCCAGCATTTT.

The CDR3: CASSHTSGRASYEQYF. The CDR3 nucleotides read TGCGCCAGCAGCCATACTAGCGGGAGGGCATCCTACGAGCAGTACTTC. The chain employs TRBV4-3 and TRBJ2-5, with 13 positions matching TRBD2. TRBJ2-7 matches the DNA end more closely, so the J call is doubtful. The CDR3 loop spans 16 amino acids. In germline, CDR1 is LGHNA, CDR2 YSLEER.

The V call is TRBV11-3, the J call TRBJ2-5, with 7 bases fitting TRBD1. The germline V gene encodes CDR1 SGHNT and CDR2 YENEEA. V shed 2 bases, J shed 5 bases, and the junction held 8 bases outside the gene matches. The CDR3 covers 15 residues. In nucleotides, the CDR3 is TGTGCCAGCAGCTTATATGGTGGACAGGAGGAGACCCAGTACTTC. This codes for CASSLYGGQEETQYF.

The chain uses TRBV2 and TRBJ2-2, with a possible D match to TRBD1 (5 bases). The CDR3 length is 12 residues. The V gene lost 6 bases and the J gene lost 6 bases, with 8 bases spanning the gap. Germline CDR1 is SNHLY and CDR2 is FYNNEI. The CDR3 loop reads CASSAGSGELFF. The CDR3 DNA follows: TGTGCCAGCAGCGCAGGGTCCGGGGAGCTGTTTTTT.

The chain carries TRBV4-1 and TRBJ1-5; D gene unclear. Trimming took 4 bases from V and 3 from J, leaving 13 bases between them. Per germline, CDR1 MGHRA and CDR2 YSYEKL. The CDR3 consists of 15 residues. The CDR3 bases are TGCGCCAGCAGCCCCGTGAGCAGCGCCAATCAGCCCCAGCATTTT. This codes for CASSPVSSANQPQHF.

This sequence joins TRBV7-6 and TRBJ1-5; TRBD1 matches at 9 bases. The ends lost 1 base at V and 2 bases at J; junction bases unmatched: 3. This CDR3 spans 16 amino acids. The germline V gene has CDR1 SGHVS and CDR2 FNYEAQ. This CDR3 reads CASSLGQGGGNQPQHF. The CDR3, as DNA: TGTGCCAGCAGCTTAGGACAGGGGGGAGGCAATCAGCCCCAGCATTTT.

The chain combines TRBV11-2 with TRBJ2-1; D not certain. The CDR3 spans 11 residues. Per the germline V gene, CDR1 is SGHAT and CDR2 is FQNNGV. V was shortened by 5 bases and J by 5 bases, with 4 bases between the two germline ends. The CDR3 nucleotides are TGTGCCAGCAGCCAAAACAATGAGCAGTTCTTC. Amino acids: CASSQNNEQFF.

V gene TRBV5-1 combines with J gene TRBJ1-2; tentative D call: TRBD1 (6 bases). CDR1 SGHRS and CDR2 YFSETQ come from the germline V gene. V lost 3 bases and J lost 6, with 21 bases in between. The CDR3 runs to 16 residues. CDR3 coding DNA: TGCGCCAGCAGCTCTATCAATGGACTGGACAGCCATGGCTACACCTTC. Translated, it gives CASSSINGLDSHGYTF.

V gene TRBV25-1 combines with J gene TRBJ1-1, with D tentatively TRBD1 (5 bases). V gave up 1 base and J gave up 3 bases, with 9 bases separating them. The germline V gene has CDR1 MGHDK and CDR2 SYGVNS. CDR3 size: 14 residues. The DNA of the CDR3 is TGTGCCAGCAGTGAATTGAGCAGGGACACTGAAGCTTTCTTT. This translates into CASSELSRDTEAFF.

Comment on this clone: One end of the junction is discordant with germline, which a read error may explain. The rearrangement joins TRBV5-5 to TRBJ1-2; D is perhaps TRBD1 (6 bases). Germline CDR1 SGHKS, CDR2 YYEKEE (reference sequence). This CDR3 contains 16 residues. As DNA, the CDR3 is TGCGCCAGCAGCCAAGAAGGGGGATATACTAACTATGGCTACACCTTC. Encoded protein: CASSQEGGYTNYGYTF. Combining the CDR3 with reference TRBV5-5 and TRBJ1-2 gives the whole variable domain DAGVTQSPTHLIKTRGQQVTLRCSPISGHKSVSWYQQVLGQGPQFIFQYYEKEERGRGNFPDRFSARQFPNYSSELNVNALLLGDSALYLCASSQEGGYTNYGYTFGSGTRLTVV.

This clone showed up just once. The chain couples TRBV10-1 to TRBJ2-3, with 8 bases aligning to TRBD2. The germline CDR1 and CDR2 sequences are WNHNN and SYGVQD (reference sequence). Unmatched junction bases numbered 11, after V lost 5 bases and J lost 7 bases. This CDR3 spans 15 amino acids. In DNA form, the CDR3 reads TGCGCCAGCAGTCGACGGAGACTAGCGCGCCATACGCAGTATTTT. Translating it yields CASSRRRLARHTQYF.

J is TRBJ2-1 and V is TRBV11-1; 7 bases map to TRBD1. The CDR3 runs to 14 residues. J lost 4 bases, V lost 5 bases, and 5 bases had no gene match. Germline V gene data show CDR1 as SGHAT and CDR2 as FQDESV (reference sequence). CDR3 in DNA: TGTGCCAGCAGCCTCCGACAGGGTTACAATGAGCAGTTCTTC. Its translation: CASSLRQGYNEQFF.

This clone was recorded once. The rearrangement links TRBV2 to TRBJ2-3; D might be TRBD1 (5 bases). This CDR3 contains 13 residues. CDR1 is SNHLY and CDR2 is FYNNEI in the germline V gene. Deletions cut 7 bases from V and 7 bases from J, with 15 bases between. CDR3 sequence (DNA): TGTGCCAGCATTTTCAGGGAAGCGAATACGCAGTATTTT. It yields the protein CASIFREANTQYF.

The chain has TRBV6-6 and TRBJ2-1; 15 bases match TRBD2. The germline V gene has CDR1 MNHNY and CDR2 SVGAGI (reference sequence). The CDR3 is 15 amino acids. V was clipped by 7 bases and J by 6 bases; unmatched bases: 4. CDR3 sequence: CASKGLAGGSNEQFF. The CDR3 DNA sequence: TGTGCCAGCAAGGGACTAGCGGGAGGATCCAATGAGCAGTTCTTC.

This CDR3 reads CASSSRQGYQEQFF. The CDR3 region has the DNA TGTGCCAGCAGCTCCCGACAGGGGTATCAAGAGCAGTTCTTC. The rearrangement joins TRBV11-3 to TRBJ2-1, with 8 positions matching TRBD1. The CDR3 loop spans 14 amino acids. V dropped 4 bases and J dropped 10; count of bases not matched to a gene: 9. Germline loops: CDR1 SGHNT, CDR2 YENEEA.